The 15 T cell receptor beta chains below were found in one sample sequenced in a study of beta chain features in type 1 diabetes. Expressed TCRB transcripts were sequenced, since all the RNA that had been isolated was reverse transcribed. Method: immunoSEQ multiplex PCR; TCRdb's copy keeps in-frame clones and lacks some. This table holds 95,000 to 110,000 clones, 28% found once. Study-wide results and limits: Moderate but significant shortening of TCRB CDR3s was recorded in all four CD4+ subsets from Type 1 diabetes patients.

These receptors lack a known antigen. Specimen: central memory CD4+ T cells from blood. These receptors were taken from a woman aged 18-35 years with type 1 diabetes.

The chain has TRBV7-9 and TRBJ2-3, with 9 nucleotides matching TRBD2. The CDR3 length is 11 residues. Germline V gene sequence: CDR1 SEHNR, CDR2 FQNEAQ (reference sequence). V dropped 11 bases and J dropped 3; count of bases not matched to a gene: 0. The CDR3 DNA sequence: TGTGCCCTAGCGGGAACAGATACGCAGTATTTT. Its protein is CALAGTDTQYF.

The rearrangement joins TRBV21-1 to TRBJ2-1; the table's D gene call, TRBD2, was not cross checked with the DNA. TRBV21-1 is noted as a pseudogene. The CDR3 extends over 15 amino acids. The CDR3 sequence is CASSNERECGNEQFF. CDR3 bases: TGTGCCAGCAGCAATGAGCGGGAGTGTGGCAATGAGCAGTTCTTC.

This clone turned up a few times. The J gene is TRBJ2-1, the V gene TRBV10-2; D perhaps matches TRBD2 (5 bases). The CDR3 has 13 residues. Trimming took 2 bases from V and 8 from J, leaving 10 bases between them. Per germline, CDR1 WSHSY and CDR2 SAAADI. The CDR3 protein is CASSESGRYEQFF. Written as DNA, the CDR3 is TGCGCCAGCAGTGAGAGCGGCAGGTATGAGCAGTTCTTC.

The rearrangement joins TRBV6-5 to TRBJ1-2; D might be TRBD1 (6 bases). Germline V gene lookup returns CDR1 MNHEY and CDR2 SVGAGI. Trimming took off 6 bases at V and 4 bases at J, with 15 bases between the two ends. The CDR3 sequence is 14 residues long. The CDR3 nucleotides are TGTGCCAGCAGCCAGACGACAGGTACCTATGGCTACACCTTC. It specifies CASSQTTGTYGYTF.

CDR3 nucleotides: TGTGCCAGCAGCTTAGATCGGACAAAATTTCAGTTCTTC. Amino acid sequence: CASSLDRTKFQFF. This chain uses TRBV11-2 with TRBJ2-1; TRBD1 might be the D (5 bases). CDR3 size: 13 residues. V gave up 0 bases and J gave up 13 bases, with 13 bases separating them. CDR1 and CDR2 from the germline V gene are SGHAT and FQNNGV.

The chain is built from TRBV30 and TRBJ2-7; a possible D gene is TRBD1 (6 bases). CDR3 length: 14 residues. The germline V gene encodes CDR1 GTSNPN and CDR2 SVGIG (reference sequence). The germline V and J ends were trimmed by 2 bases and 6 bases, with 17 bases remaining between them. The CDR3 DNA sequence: TGTGCCTGGAGTTTAAAAGGGGGATCGGGCGAGCAGTACTTC. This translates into CAWSLKGGSGEQYF.

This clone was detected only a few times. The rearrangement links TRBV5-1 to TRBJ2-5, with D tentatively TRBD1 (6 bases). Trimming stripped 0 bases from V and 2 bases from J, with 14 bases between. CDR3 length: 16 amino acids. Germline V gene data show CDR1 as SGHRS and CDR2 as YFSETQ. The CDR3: CASSLATGVGQETQYF. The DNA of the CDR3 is TGCGCCAGCAGCTTGGCGACAGGAGTAGGGCAAGAGACCCAGTACTTC.

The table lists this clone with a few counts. The CDR3 DNA sequence: TGTGCCAGCAGCTTAAAAGGCCGTGACAGGGGGGTTTACGAGCAGTACTTC. Encoded protein: CASSLKGRDRGVYEQYF. The chain uses TRBV13 and TRBJ2-7, with 9 bases matching TRBD1. The junction had 12 bases not matched to a gene; V was cut back by 2 bases and J by 4 bases. Germline CDR1 reads PRHDT; CDR2 reads FYEKMQ (reference sequence). There are 17 residues in the CDR3. Full variable domain (outside the CDR3, taken from reference TRBV13 and TRBJ2-7): AAGVIQSPRHLIKEKRETATLKCYPIPRHDTVYWYQQGPGQDPQFLISFYEKMQSDKGSIPDRFSAQQFSDYHSELNMSSLELGDSALYFCASSLKGRDRGVYEQYFGPGTRLTVT.

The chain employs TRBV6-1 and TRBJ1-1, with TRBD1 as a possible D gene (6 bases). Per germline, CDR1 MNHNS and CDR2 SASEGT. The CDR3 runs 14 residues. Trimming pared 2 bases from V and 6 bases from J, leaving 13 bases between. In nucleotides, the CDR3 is TGTGCCAGCAGTGAATCGGGGAGGGGGGCTGAAGCTTTCTTT. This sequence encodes CASSESGRGAEAFF.

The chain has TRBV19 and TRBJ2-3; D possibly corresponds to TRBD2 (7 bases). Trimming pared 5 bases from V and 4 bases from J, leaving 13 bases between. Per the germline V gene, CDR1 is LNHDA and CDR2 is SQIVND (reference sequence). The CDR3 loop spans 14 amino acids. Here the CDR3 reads CASSQGRGADTQYF. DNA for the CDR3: TGTGCCAGTAGTCAGGGGAGGGGGGCAGATACGCAGTATTTT.

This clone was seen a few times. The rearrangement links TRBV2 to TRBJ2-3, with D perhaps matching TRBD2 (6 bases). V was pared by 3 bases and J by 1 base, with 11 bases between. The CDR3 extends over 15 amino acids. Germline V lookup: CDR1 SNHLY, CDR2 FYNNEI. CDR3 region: CASSDEGGGTDTQYF. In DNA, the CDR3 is TGTGCCAGCAGTGACGAGGGAGGCGGCACAGATACGCAGTATTTT. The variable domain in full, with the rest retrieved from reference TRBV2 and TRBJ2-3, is EPEVTQTPSHQVTQMGQEVILRCVPISNHLYFYWYRQILGQKVEFLVSFYNNEISEKSEIFDDQFSVERPDGSNFTLKIRSTKLEDSAMYFCASSDEGGGTDTQYFGPGTRLTVL.

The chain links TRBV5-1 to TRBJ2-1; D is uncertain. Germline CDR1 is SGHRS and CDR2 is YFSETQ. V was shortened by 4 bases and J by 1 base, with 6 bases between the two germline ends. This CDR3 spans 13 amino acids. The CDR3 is CASSLTSYNEQFF. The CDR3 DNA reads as TGCGCCAGCAGCCTAACTTCCTACAATGAGCAGTTCTTC.

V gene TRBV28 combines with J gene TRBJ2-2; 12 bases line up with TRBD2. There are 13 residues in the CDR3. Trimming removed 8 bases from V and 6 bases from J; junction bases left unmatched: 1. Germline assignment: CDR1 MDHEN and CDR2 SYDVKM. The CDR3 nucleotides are TGTGCCAGCGCTAGCGGGAGGGCCGGGGAGCTGTTTTTT. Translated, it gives CASASGRAGELFF.

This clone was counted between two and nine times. The DNA of the CDR3 is TGTGCCAGCAGCCGACACCAGGGACAGGGGTTAAACTATGGCTACACCTTC. The encoded protein is CASSRHQGQGLNYGYTF. The V gene is TRBV7-9, the J gene TRBJ1-2; TRBD1 agrees at 10 bases. Germline V gene data show CDR1 as SEHNR and CDR2 as FQNEAQ (reference sequence). The CDR3 is 17 residues long. Unmatched junction bases numbered 11, after V lost 5 bases and J lost 2 bases.

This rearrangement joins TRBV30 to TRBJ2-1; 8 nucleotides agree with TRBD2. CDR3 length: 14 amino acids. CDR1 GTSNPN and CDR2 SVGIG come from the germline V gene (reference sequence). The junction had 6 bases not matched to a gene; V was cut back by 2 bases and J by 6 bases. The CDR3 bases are TGTGCCTGGAGTTGGGGACGGGGGGGCAATGAGCAGTTCTTC. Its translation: CAWSWGRGGNEQFF.